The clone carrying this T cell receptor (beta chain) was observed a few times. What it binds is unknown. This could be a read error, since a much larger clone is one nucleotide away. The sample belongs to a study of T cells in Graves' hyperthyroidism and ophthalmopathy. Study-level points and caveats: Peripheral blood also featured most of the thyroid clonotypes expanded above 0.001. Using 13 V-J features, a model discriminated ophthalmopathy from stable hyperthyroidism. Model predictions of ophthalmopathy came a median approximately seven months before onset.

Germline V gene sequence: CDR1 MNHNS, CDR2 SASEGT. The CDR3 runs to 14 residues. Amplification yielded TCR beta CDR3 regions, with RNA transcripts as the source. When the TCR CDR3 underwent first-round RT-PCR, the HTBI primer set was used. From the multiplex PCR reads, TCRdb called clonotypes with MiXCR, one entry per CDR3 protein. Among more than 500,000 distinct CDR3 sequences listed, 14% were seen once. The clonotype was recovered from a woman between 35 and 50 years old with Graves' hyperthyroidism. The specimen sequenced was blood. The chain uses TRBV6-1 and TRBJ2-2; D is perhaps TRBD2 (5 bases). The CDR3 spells CVSTRGGNTGELFF. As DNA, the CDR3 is TGTGTCAGCACCAGAGGAGGGAACACCGGGGAGCTGTTTTTT.